The 13 T cell receptor beta chains listed next were all sequenced from one sample in a study of cytomegalovirus exposure and HLA in healthy donors (dated by TCRdb to the late 2010s). Receptors were amplified or captured by the immunoSEQ multiplex PCR assay. Here the immuneACCESS table is served through TCRdb, limited to in-frame sequences with V and J called. Missing clones are a known gap in these copies; in checked studies unresolved V genes cover under half, and the rest lacks a known reason. The table for this sample lists roughly 130,000 clones; around 90% of them were counted only once. Jointly, the top ten make up over 5% of the sample. The sequencing input was PBMCs. These receptors were collected from a woman aged 30 to 39 in good health and CMV-seropositive.

The J gene is TRBJ2-5, the V gene TRBV5-1; 9 bases line up with TRBD2. Germline CDR1 is SGHRS and CDR2 is YFSETQ. V trimming: 6 bases; J trimming: 3 bases; junction bases outside the gene matches: 9. The CDR3 runs 15 residues. CDR3 region: CASIPAGGQKETQYF. DNA for the CDR3: TGCGCCAGCATCCCAGCGGGAGGACAAAAAGAGACCCAGTACTTC. Complete variable domain (other parts from reference TRBV5-1 and TRBJ2-5): KAGVTQTPRYLIKTRGQQVTLSCSPISGHRSVSWYQQTPGQGLQFLFEYFSETQRNKGNFPGRFSGRQFSNSRSEMNVSTLELGDSALYLCASIPAGGQKETQYFGPGTRLLVL.

This sequence joins TRBV5-1 and TRBJ2-5, with D possibly being TRBD2 (6 bases). CDR1 and CDR2 from the germline V gene are SGHRS and YFSETQ. V shed 1 base and J shed 5 bases, with 12 bases lying between them. CDR3 size: 14 residues. CDR3 sequence (DNA): TGCGCCAGCAGCTTGAAGGCCCGGGAGGAGACCCAGTACTTC. Translated: CASSLKAREETQYF.

This chain uses TRBV15 with TRBJ2-7; 7 nucleotides line up with TRBD1. Losses at the gene ends were 8 bases for V and 4 bases for J; bases not matched to a gene: 8. The CDR3 extends over 13 amino acids. Germline V gives CDR1 LNHNV, CDR2 YYDKDF (reference sequence). The CDR3 loop reads CATAGTAGYEQYF. CDR3 nucleotide sequence: TGTGCCACCGCCGGGACAGCAGGGTACGAGCAGTACTTC.

The chain has TRBV29-1 and TRBJ2-7, with TRBD2 matching over 10 bases. The CDR3 sequence is 13 residues long. CDR1 and CDR2 from the germline V gene are SQVTM and ANQGSEA. The V segment lost 2 bases and the J segment 5 bases; nucleotides outside the gene matches: 3. The CDR3 protein is CSVEKAGGNEQYF. DNA of the CDR3: TGCAGCGTTGAAAAAGCGGGGGGGAACGAGCAGTACTTC.

The genes are TRBV28 and TRBJ2-7, with D perhaps matching TRBD1 (6 bases). The ends were cut back, 3 bases at V and 7 bases at J, with 13 bases in the middle. Germline lookup yields CDR1 MDHEN and CDR2 SYDVKM. The CDR3 consists of 13 residues. DNA for the CDR3: TGTGCCAGCAGTTTGGCCGGCCAGGGGGAGCAGTACTTC. This codes for CASSLAGQGEQYF.

This clone came up a few times. V gene TRBV7-6 combines with J gene TRBJ2-5, with TRBD1 identical over 8 bases. Germline CDR1 SGHVS, CDR2 FNYEAQ. V dropped 4 bases and J dropped 7; count of bases not matched to a gene: 5. This CDR3 has 13 amino acids. CDR3 residues: CASSSDRGGTQYF. The DNA for the CDR3 is TGTGCCAGCAGCTCCGACAGGGGTGGGACCCAGTACTTC.

The rearrangement links TRBV11-2 to TRBJ2-5; TRBD1 is a possible D gene (6 bases). The ends were cut back, 4 bases at V and 4 bases at J, with 13 bases in the middle. This CDR3 contains 14 residues. The germline CDR1 and CDR2 sequences are SGHAT and FQNNGV. CDR3 loop: CASSSSRGVETQYF. For the CDR3, the DNA is TGTGCCAGCAGCTCAAGCAGGGGCGTAGAGACCCAGTACTTC.

The chain uses TRBV28 and TRBJ2-3; TRBD1 agrees at 7 bases. Germline CDR1 MDHEN, CDR2 SYDVKM. This CDR3 has 13 residues. V dropped 6 bases and J dropped 3; count of bases not matched to a gene: 3. The CDR3 protein is CASRTTGTDTQYF. The CDR3 nucleotides read TGTGCCAGCAGAACGACAGGGACAGATACGCAGTATTTT.

This CDR3 is CASSPLTQAGYGYTF. In DNA, the CDR3 is TGTGCCAGTAGTCCCCTAACCCAGGCAGGGTATGGCTACACCTTC. The chain uses TRBV19 and TRBJ1-2, with D possibly being TRBD1 (5 bases). Between the trimmed V and J ends, which lost 5 bases and 5 bases, there was a span of 18 bases. The CDR3 contains 15 residues. The germline V gene has CDR1 LNHDA and CDR2 SQIVND (reference sequence).

This clone has only a few counts. The CDR3 sequence: CASRLQGASEQFF. In DNA, the CDR3 is TGTGCCAGCAGACTACAGGGGGCATCGGAGCAGTTCTTC. The chain links TRBV6-6 to TRBJ2-1; 9 bases are shared with TRBD1. The CDR3 runs to 13 residues. Trimming cost V 6 bases and J 10 bases; bases outside gene matches: 7. Germline loops: CDR1 MNHNY, CDR2 SVGAGI (reference sequence).

The chain couples TRBV6-1 to TRBJ2-2; D gene uncertain. The CDR3 length is 16 residues. The V end was cut by 3 bases, the J end by 1 base, with 12 bases between. Germline V CDR1 and CDR2: MNHNS, SASEGT. CDR3 in DNA: TGTGCCAGCAGTGATCTAACGGGTCAGAACACCGGGGAGCTGTTTTTT. Residues: CASSDLTGQNTGELFF.

This chain connects TRBV6-1 to TRBJ1-1; D not certain. CDR1 and CDR2 (germline): MNHNS, SASEGT. Between the trimmed V and J ends, which lost 7 bases and 0 bases, there was a span of 12 bases. The CDR3 is 14 residues long. CDR3 residues: CASTRAGLNTEAFF. The CDR3 DNA follows: TGTGCCAGCACTAGAGCGGGGTTGAACACTGAAGCTTTCTTT.

The chain uses TRBV7-8 and TRBJ2-1; 9 nucleotides align to TRBD1. Germline V lookup: CDR1 SGHVS, CDR2 FQNEAQ. Unmatched junction bases numbered 8, after V lost 2 bases and J lost 6 bases. The CDR3 runs to 16 residues. The CDR3 loop reads CASSLRTGTGTNEQFF. CDR3 sequence (DNA): TGTGCCAGCAGCTTAAGGACCGGGACAGGGACCAATGAGCAGTTCTTC. The complete variable domain, with remaining parts taken from reference TRBV7-8 and TRBJ2-1, reads GAGVSQSPRYKVAKRGQDVALRCDPISGHVSLFWYQQALGQGPEFLTYFQNEAQLDKSGLPSDRFFAERPEGSVSTLKIQRTQQEDSAVYLCASSLRTGTGTNEQFFGPGTRLTVL.